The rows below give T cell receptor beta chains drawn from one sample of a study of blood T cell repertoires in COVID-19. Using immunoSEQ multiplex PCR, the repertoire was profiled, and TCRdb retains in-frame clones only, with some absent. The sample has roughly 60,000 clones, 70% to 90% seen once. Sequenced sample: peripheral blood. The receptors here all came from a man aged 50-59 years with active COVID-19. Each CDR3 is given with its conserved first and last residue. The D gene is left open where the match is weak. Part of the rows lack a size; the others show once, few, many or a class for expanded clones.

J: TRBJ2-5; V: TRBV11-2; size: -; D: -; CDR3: CASSSGDYRGAEETQYF; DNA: TGTGCCAGCAGCAGCGGGGATTATCGGGGGGCTGAAGAGACCCAGTACTTC
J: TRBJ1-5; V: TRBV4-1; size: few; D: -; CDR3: CASSQDHREGPQHF; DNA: TGCGCCAGCAGCCAAGATCACAGGGAGGGACCCCAGCATTTT
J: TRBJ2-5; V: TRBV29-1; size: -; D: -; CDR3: CTYSEERRTQYF; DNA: TGCACCTACTCCGAGGAGAGAAGAACCCAGTACTTC
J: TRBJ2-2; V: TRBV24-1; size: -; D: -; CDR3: CATSDYRGTGELFF; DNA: TGTGCCACCAGTGATTATAGGGGAACCGGGGAGCTGTTTTTT
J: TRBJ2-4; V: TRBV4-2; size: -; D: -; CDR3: CASSQEGQNPAKNIQYF; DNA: TGTGCCAGCAGCCAAGAAGGACAGAACCCAGCCAAAAACATTCAGTACTTC
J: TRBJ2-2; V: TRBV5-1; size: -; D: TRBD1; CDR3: CASRLGQGYTGELFF; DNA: TGCGCCAGCAGACTCGGACAGGGGTACACCGGGGAGCTGTTTTTT
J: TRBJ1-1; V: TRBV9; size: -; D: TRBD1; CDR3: CASSVGDSSNTEAFF; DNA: TGTGCCAGCAGCGTTGGGGACAGTTCGAACACTGAAGCTTTCTTT
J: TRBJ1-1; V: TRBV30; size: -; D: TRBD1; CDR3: CAWNTGQGGTEAFF; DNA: TGTGCCTGGAACACAGGACAGGGAGGGACTGAAGCTTTCTTT
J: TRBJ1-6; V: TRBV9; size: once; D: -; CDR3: CASSDLNSPLHF; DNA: TGTGCCAGCAGCGACCTAAATTCACCCCTCCACTTT
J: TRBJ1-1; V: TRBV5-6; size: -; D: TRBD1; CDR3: CASSTLGTQGAEAFF; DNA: TGTGCCAGCAGCACTCTCGGGACCCAGGGGGCTGAAGCTTTCTTT
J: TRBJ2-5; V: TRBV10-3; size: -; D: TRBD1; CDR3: CAISPGQRSETQYF; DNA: TGTGCCATCAGCCCGGGACAGAGGTCAGAGACCCAGTACTTC
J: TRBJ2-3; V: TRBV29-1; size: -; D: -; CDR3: CSVRLRPVGSDTQYF; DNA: TGCAGCGTTCGGCTTCGACCCGTCGGGTCAGATACGCAGTATTTT
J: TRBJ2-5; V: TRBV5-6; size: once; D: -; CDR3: CASRTGKETQYF; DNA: TGTGCCAGCAGAACGGGGAAAGAGACCCAGTACTTC
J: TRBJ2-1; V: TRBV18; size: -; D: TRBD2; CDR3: CASSPGLAGIKQFF; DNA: TGTGCCAGCTCACCGGGACTAGCGGGGATTAAGCAGTTCTTC
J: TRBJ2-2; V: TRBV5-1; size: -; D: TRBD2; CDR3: CASSAILSGGASGELFF; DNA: TGCGCCAGCAGCGCCATACTCAGCGGGGGGGCTTCCGGGGAGCTGTTTTTT
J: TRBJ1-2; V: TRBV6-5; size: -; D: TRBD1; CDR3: CASRKTGVVYGYTF; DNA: TGTGCCAGCAGGAAGACAGGGGTAGTCTATGGCTACACCTTC
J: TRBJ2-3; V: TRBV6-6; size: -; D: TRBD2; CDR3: CASSYSGGSSTDTQYF; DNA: TGTGCCAGCAGTTATAGCGGGGGGTCTAGCACAGATACGCAGTATTTT
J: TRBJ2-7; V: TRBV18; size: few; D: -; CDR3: CASSSQGGGYEQYF; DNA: TGTGCCAGCTCATCACAGGGAGGGGGTTACGAGCAGTACTTC
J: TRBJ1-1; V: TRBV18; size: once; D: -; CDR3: CASSPGQTNTEAFF; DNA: TGTGCCAGCTCACCGGGGCAGACCAACACTGAAGCTTTCTTT
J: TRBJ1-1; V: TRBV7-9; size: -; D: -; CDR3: CASRTGLGLNTEAFF; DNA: TGTGCCAGCAGAACAGGTTTAGGGTTGAACACTGAAGCTTTCTTT
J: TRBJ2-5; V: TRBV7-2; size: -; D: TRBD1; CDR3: CASSRGQGNGETQYF; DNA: TGTGCCAGCAGCCGTGGACAGGGAAATGGAGAGACCCAGTACTTC
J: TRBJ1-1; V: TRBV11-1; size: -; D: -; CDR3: CASSIYRETEAFF; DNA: TGTGCCAGCAGCATCTACAGGGAGACTGAAGCTTTCTTT
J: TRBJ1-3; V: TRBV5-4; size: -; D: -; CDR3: CASSLSPGGRNTIYF; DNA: TGTGCCAGCAGCTTGTCTCCCGGGGGGAGGAACACCATATATTTT
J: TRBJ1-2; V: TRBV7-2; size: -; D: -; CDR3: CASRAVGANYGYTF; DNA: TGTGCCAGCAGGGCCGTGGGAGCTAACTATGGCTACACCTTC
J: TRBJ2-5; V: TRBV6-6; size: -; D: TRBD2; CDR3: CASSNPSGGHRETQYF; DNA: TGTGCCAGCAGTAATCCTAGCGGGGGGCATAGGGAGACCCAGTACTTC
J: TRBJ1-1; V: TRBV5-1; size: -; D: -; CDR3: CASSPVQGYTEAFF; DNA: TGCGCCAGCAGCCCCGTGCAGGGTTATACTGAAGCTTTCTTT
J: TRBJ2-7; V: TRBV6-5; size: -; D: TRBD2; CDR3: CASSPGTNYEQYF; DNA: TGTGCCAGCAGCCCCGGGACTAACTACGAGCAGTACTTC
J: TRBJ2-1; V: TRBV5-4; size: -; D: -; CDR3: CASSLSRGANEQFF; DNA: TGTGCCAGCAGCTTGTCCCGGGGAGCCAATGAGCAGTTCTTC
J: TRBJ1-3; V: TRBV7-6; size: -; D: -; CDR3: CASSSTGDVPSGNTIYF; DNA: TGTGCCAGCAGTAGCACAGGAGACGTCCCCTCTGGAAACACCATATATTTT
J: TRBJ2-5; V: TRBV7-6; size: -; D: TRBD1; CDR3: CASSLAGTGLMTQYF; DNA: TGTGCCAGCAGCTTAGCCGGGACAGGCCTGATGACCCAGTACTTC
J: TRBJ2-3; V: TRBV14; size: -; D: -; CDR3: CASSPSDTQYF; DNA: TGTGCCAGCAGCCCCTCAGATACGCAGTATTTT
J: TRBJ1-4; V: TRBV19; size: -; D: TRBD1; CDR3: CASIKTGEREKLFF; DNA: TGTGCCAGCATAAAGACAGGGGAAAGGGAAAAACTGTTTTTT
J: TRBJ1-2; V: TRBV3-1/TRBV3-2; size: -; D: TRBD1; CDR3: CASSLQGNGYTF; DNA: TGTGCCAGCAGCTTACAGGGGAATGGCTACACCTTC
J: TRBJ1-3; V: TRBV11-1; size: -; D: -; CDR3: CASKSSGNTIYF; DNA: TGTGCCAGCAAATCGTCTGGAAACACCATATATTTT
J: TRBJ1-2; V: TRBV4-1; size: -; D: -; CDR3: CASSQFAALNLNYGYTF; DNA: TGCGCCAGCAGCCAATTTGCGGCCCTTAACCTTAACTATGGCTACACCTTC
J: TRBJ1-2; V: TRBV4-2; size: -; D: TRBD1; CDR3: CASSQAGTGLFFFYGYTF; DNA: TGTGCCAGCAGCCAAGCCGGGACAGGACTGTTTTTTTTCTATGGCTACACCTTC
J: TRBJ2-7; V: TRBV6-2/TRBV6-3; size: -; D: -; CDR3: CASSRQSYEQYF; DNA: TGTGCCAGCAGCAGACAGTCCTACGAGCAGTACTTC
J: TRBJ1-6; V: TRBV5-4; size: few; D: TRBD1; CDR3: CASSPGTGRAMVYSPLHF; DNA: TGTGCCAGCAGCCCCGGGACAGGGAGGGCTATGGTGTATTCACCCCTCCACTTT